These 6 T cell receptor beta chains share one sample of origin, sequenced in a study of blood T cell repertoires in COVID-19 (dated by TCRdb to 2018 to 2021). The receptor library was made with the immunoSEQ multiplex PCR assay. TCRdb holds this immuneACCESS table with in-frame rearrangements only. Some clones are missing; in checked studies, unresolved V genes explain under half, and the rest has no known cause. This sample gives approximately 200,000 clones in total; around 85% of them show up just once. About 2.2% of the sample is held by the ten biggest clonotypes. Sequencing was carried out using peripheral blood. Source of these receptors: a woman aged 50 to 60 with acute or convalescent COVID-19.

The gene calls are TRBV9 and TRBJ1-1; D might be TRBD1 (5 bases). Between the trimmed V and J ends, which lost 0 bases and 5 bases, there was a span of 8 bases. The CDR3 consists of 13 residues. CDR1 SGDLS and CDR2 YYNGEE come from the germline V gene. CDR3 protein: CASSVEGRTEAFF. The CDR3 region has the DNA TGTGCCAGCAGCGTAGAGGGGAGGACTGAAGCTTTCTTT.

The gene calls are TRBV7-9 and TRBJ1-4; TRBD1 aligns across 10 bases. The length of the CDR3 is 15 residues. Germline CDR1 is SEHNR and CDR2 is FQNEAQ (reference sequence). The junction had 9 bases not matched to a gene; V was cut back by 4 bases and J by 10 bases. CDR3: CASSSDRQGAGKLFF. CDR3 DNA sequence: TGTGCCAGCAGCTCCGACAGACAGGGGGCCGGAAAACTGTTTTTT.

The chain links TRBV2 to TRBJ2-1; 10 bases align to TRBD2. The CDR3 totals 14 residues. V lost 6 bases to trimming and J lost 8 bases; unmatched junction nucleotides: 7. The germline V gene has CDR1 SNHLY and CDR2 FYNNEI. In nucleotides, the CDR3 is TGTGCCAGCAGCGCCCTAGCGGGAGTTCATGAGCAGTTCTTC. It encodes CASSALAGVHEQFF.

The rearrangement joins TRBV7-2 to TRBJ2-3; perhaps TRBD2 as D (5 bases). V was shortened by 2 bases and J by 1 base, with 10 bases between the two germline ends. Germline loops: CDR1 SGHTA, CDR2 FQGNSA. This CDR3 comprises 15 residues. DNA of the CDR3: TGTGCCAGCAGCTTAAACCTAGCCCGCACAGATACGCAGTATTTT. This gives the protein CASSLNLARTDTQYF.

A single count supports this clone. This sequence joins TRBV27 and TRBJ2-5; D may be TRBD2 (5 bases). This CDR3 spans 16 amino acids. The V gene lost 2 bases and the J gene lost 4 bases, with 17 bases spanning the gap. CDR1 is MNHEY, CDR2 SMNVEV, per germline (reference sequence). The CDR3 protein is CASSLESGQRRETQYF. The CDR3, as DNA: TGTGCCAGCAGTTTAGAAAGCGGTCAGAGACGAGAGACCCAGTACTTC.

This sequence joins TRBV27 and TRBJ2-6; possibly TRBD1 for D (6 bases). V lost 7 bases and J lost 1, with 11 bases in between. This CDR3 has 15 residues. Looked up from germline, CDR1 is MNHEY and CDR2 is SMNVEV (reference sequence). CDR3 loop: CASISTGSGANVLTF. The CDR3 DNA is TGTGCCAGCATATCTACAGGGTCTGGGGCCAACGTCCTGACTTTC.